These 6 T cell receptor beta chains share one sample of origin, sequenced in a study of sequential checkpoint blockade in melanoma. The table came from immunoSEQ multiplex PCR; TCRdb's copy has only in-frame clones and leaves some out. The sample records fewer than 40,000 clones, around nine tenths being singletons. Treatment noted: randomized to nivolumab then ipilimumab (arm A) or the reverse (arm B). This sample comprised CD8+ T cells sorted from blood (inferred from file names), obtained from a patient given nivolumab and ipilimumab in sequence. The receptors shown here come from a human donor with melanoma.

The CDR3 loop is CAISENNRDRAPYEQYV. In DNA form, the CDR3 reads TGTGCCATCAGTGAGAATAATAGGGACAGGGCCCCCTACGAGCAGTACGTC. The chain links TRBV10-3 to TRBJ2-7; 9 positions match TRBD1. The trim removed 2 bases at V and 2 bases at J, leaving 10 bases unmatched. The CDR3 consists of 17 residues. The germline CDR1 and CDR2 sequences are ENHRY and SYGVKD.

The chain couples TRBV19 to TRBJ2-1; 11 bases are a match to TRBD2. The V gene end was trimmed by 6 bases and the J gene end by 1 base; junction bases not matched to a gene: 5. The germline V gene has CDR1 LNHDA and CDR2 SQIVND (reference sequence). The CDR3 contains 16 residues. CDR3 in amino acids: CASRLAGARSYNEQFF. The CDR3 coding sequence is TGTGCCAGTAGACTAGCGGGAGCCAGGTCCTACAATGAGCAGTTCTTC.

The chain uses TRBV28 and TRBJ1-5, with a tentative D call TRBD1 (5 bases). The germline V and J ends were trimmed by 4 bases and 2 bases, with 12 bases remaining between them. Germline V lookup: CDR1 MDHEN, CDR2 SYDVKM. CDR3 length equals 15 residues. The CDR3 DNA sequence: TGTGCCAGCAGTTACAGGTCATGGGGCAATCAGCCCCAGCATTTT. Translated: CASSYRSWGNQPQHF.

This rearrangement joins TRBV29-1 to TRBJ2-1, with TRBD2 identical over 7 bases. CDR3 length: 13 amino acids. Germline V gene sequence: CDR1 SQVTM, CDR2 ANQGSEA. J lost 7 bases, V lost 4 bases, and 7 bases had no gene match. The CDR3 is CSVGGGPGNEQFF. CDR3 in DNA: TGCAGCGTTGGGGGAGGGCCGGGTAATGAGCAGTTCTTC.

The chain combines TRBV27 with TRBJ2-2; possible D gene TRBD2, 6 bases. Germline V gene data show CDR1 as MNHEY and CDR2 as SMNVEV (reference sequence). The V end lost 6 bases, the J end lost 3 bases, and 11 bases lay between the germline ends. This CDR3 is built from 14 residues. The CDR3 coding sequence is TGTGCCAGCAGGATTAGCGGTTACACCGGGGAGCTGTTTTTT. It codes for CASRISGYTGELFF.

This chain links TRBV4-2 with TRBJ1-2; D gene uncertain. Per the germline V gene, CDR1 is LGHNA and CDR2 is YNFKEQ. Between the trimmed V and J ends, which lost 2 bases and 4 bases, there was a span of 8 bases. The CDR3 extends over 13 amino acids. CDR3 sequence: CASSQSPGYGYTF. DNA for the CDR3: TGTGCCAGCAGCCAATCCCCGGGCTATGGCTACACCTTC.